This T cell receptor (beta chain) was sequenced for a study of CD8+ T cells in alopecia areata. Treatment defined: oral pan-JAK inhibitor, 5-10 mg twice daily. This CDR3 spans 12 amino acids. The V end was cut by 6 bases, the J end by 5 bases, with 11 bases between. Germline V gene data show CDR1 as MNHEY and CDR2 as SVGAGI. RNA extraction was followed by reverse transcription into cDNA, which acted as the sequencing template. Profiled with immunoSEQ multiplex PCR; TCRdb holds only in-frame clones, not every one. The data contain 150,000 to 200,000 clones, 58% of them singletons. V and J are TRBV6-5 and TRBJ2-7; D not certain. This TCR derives from a human donor with alopecia areata. This specimen consisted of CD4+ T cells sorted from blood, obtained at roughly week 55, from a patient treated with tofacitinib. This CDR3 reads CASSRGGDEQYF. CDR3 nucleotides: TGTGCCAGCAGCCGCGGTGGCGACGAGCAGTACTTC.